The clone carrying this TCR beta chain was seen a handful of times. Its matching antigen is unknown. This specimen comes from a study of identical twins. Broader study findings: Potential partial confounding of zero-insertion analyses by invariant MAIT and iNKT cells was noted. Twins' surplus sharing was weaker for beta out-of-frame sequences.

With template switching, a universal primer site was added, and the cDNA carried unique molecular identifiers. TCRdb passed the 5' RACE reads through MiXCR, listing each CDR3 protein once. This sample carries 690,000 or so distinct CDR3 sequences, 5.5% to 7.5% of them seen once, and the ten largest clones take around 1.9%. Sequences were obtained from naive T cells sorted from blood. This clonotype was obtained from a man between 18 and 29 years old in good health.

CDR3 sequence: CASSQMNTIYF. CDR3 nucleotide sequence: TGTGCCAGCAGCCAAATGAACACCATATATTTT. The chain recombines TRBV3-1 with TRBJ1-3; D remains ambiguous. V was pared by 2 bases and J by 7 bases, with 3 bases between. This CDR3 has 11 residues. The germline gives CDR1 LGHDT, CDR2 YNNKEL (reference sequence).